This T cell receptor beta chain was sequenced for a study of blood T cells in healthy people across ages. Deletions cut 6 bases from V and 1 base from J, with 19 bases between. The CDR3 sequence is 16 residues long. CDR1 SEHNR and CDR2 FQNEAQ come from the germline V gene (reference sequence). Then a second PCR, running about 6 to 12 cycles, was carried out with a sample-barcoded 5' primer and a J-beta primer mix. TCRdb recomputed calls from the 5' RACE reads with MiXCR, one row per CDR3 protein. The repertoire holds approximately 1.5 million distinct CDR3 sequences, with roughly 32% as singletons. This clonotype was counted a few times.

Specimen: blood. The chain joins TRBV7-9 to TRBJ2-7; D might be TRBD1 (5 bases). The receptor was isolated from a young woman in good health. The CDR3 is CASSSTHATVSYEQYF. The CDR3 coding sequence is TGTGCCAGCAGTTCGACGCATGCGACAGTTTCCTACGAGCAGTACTTC.